This is a list of T cell receptor beta chains from one sample in a study of T-cell reconstitution after alpha-beta-depleted transplantation in children. MiXCR was run by TCRdb on the PCR reads, yielding one entry per CDR3 protein. The sample consists of hundreds of thousands of distinct CDR3 sequences, under 15% of them appearing once. This material consisted of PBMCs, taken before TCRalphabeta/CD19-depleted stem cell transplant. Receptors originate from a girl aged 2 to 10 with congenital amegakaryocytic thrombocytopenia, due to receive a stem cell transplant. CDR3s include the opening cysteine and the closing phenylalanine or tryptophan. D genes are given only for firm matches. Some rows mark clone size as missing; the rest say once, few, many or name a class of expanded clone.

cdr3_aa cdr3_nt d_call v_call cdr3_length j_call clone_size
CASSLGTDVVNSPLHF TGCGCCAGCAGCCTGGGGACGGACGTAGTGAATTCACCCCTCCACTTT . TRBV5-1 16 TRBJ1-6 .
CASSALAGGDTDTQYF TGTGCCAGTAGTGCACTAGCGGGAGGAGACACAGATACGCAGTATTTT TRBD2 TRBV19 16 TRBJ2-3 few
CSALSRDGIYEQYF TGCAGTGCCTTATCCCGGGACGGTATCTACGAGCAGTACTTC . TRBV20-1 14 TRBJ2-7 .
CSAAPGTERTEAFF TGCAGTGCTGCCCCCGGGACAGAACGCACTGAAGCTTTCTTT TRBD1 TRBV20-1 14 TRBJ1-1 few
CASSPAGQGAVSGELFF TGCGCCAGCAGCCCCGCCGGACAGGGGGCGGTTTCCGGGGAGCTGTTTTTT TRBD1 TRBV5-1 17 TRBJ2-2 few
CASSRPGQTNTGELFF TGTGCCAGCAGCCGACCGGGACAGACGAACACCGGGGAGCTGTTTTTT TRBD1 TRBV7-9 16 TRBJ2-2 .
CASSSRDRGLTEAFF TGTGCCAGCAGTTCTCGGGACAGGGGATTGACTGAAGCTTTCTTT TRBD1 TRBV12-3/TRBV12-4 15 TRBJ1-1 many
CASSLVNGGTPSSDEQFF TGTGCCAGCAGCTTAGTAAACGGTGGGACCCCCAGTTCCGATGAGCAGTTCTTC . TRBV7-6 18 TRBJ2-1 few
CASSLVFAGGADTQYF TGCGCCAGCAGCTTGGTTTTCGCGGGAGGTGCAGATACGCAGTATTTT TRBD2 TRBV5-1 16 TRBJ2-3 .
CASSQHSGSWNEQFF TGTGCCAGCAGCCAACATAGCGGGAGTTGGAATGAGCAGTTCTTC TRBD2 TRBV14 15 TRBJ2-1 .
CASSWEPNQPQHF TGCGCCAGCAGCTGGGAGCCCAATCAGCCCCAGCATTTT . TRBV5-1 13 TRBJ1-5 many
CSVEGTGREQYF TGCAGCGTTGAAGGGACTGGTCGCGAGCAGTACTTC . TRBV29-1 12 TRBJ2-7 many
CASSLEVLWLNRNYEQYF TGTGCCAGCAGCTTAGAGGTACTTTGGTTGAACCGGAACTACGAGCAGTACTTC . TRBV11-2 18 TRBJ2-7 few
CASSASGPTDTQYF TGTGCCAGCAGCGCAAGCGGACCCACAGATACGCAGTATTTT . TRBV7-9 14 TRBJ2-3 few
CSGSRTSRPNEQFF TGCAGCGGGTCCCGGACTAGCCGACCCAATGAGCAGTTCTTC TRBD2 TRBV29-1 14 TRBJ2-1 .
CAISEQAGGSYNEQFF TGTGCCATCAGTGAACAAGCGGGAGGCTCCTACAATGAGCAGTTCTTC TRBD2 TRBV10-3 16 TRBJ2-1 many
CASGFGPATEAFF TGTGCCAGCGGTTTCGGGCCAGCCACTGAAGCTTTCTTT . TRBV27 13 TRBJ1-1 .
CASSSTSGVGNNEQFF TGCGCCAGCAGCAGTACTAGCGGTGTAGGAAACAATGAGCAGTTCTTC TRBD2 TRBV5-1 16 TRBJ2-1 .
CASSLREGAETQYF TGTGCCAGCAGCTTACGCGAAGGGGCAGAGACCCAGTACTTC . TRBV7-9 14 TRBJ2-5 few
CSVLWEFNEQYF TGCAGCGTTCTTTGGGAGTTCAACGAGCAGTACTTC . TRBV29-1 12 TRBJ2-7 many
CSAPGGAGETQYF TGCAGTGCTCCAGGGGGCGCGGGAGAGACCCAGTACTTC TRBD1 TRBV20-1 13 TRBJ2-5 .
CASGEAGSYEQYF TGTGCCAGCGGTGAAGCGGGATCCTACGAGCAGTACTTC TRBD2 TRBV6-1 13 TRBJ2-7 .
CASSDTYGYTF TGTGCCAGCAGCGACACCTATGGCTACACCTTC . TRBV6-5 11 TRBJ1-2 many
CASSGWVGNEAFF TGTGCCAGCAGCGGTTGGGTGGGGAATGAAGCTTTCTTT . TRBV12-3/TRBV12-4 13 TRBJ1-1 many
CSALLGSRYEQYF TGCAGTGCTCTCCTGGGGAGCCGGTACGAGCAGTACTTC . TRBV20-1 13 TRBJ2-7 many
CATSGLAETDTQYF TGTGCCACCAGCGGACTAGCGGAGACAGATACGCAGTATTTT TRBD2 TRBV15 14 TRBJ2-3 many
CASSILDRNQPQHF TGTGCCAGTAGTATCCTAGATCGCAATCAGCCCCAGCATTTT . TRBV19 14 TRBJ1-5 .
CASSLSFTNEKLFF TGTGCCAGCAGTTTATCTTTCACTAATGAAAAACTGTTTTTT . TRBV28 14 TRBJ1-4 .
CSARVAGDEQFF TGCAGTGCTAGGGTAGCGGGCGATGAGCAGTTCTTC TRBD2 TRBV20-1 12 TRBJ2-1 many
CASSLSFLGGVAYEQYF TGTGCCAGCAGCTTATCCTTCTTAGGGGGGGTAGCCTACGAGCAGTACTTC . TRBV7-9 17 TRBJ2-7 .
CASSATLEGTDTQYF TGTGCCAGCAGTGCAACCCTGGAGGGCACAGATACGCAGTATTTT . TRBV6-4 15 TRBJ2-3 many
CSAYDTEAFF TGCAGTGCTTATGACACTGAAGCTTTCTTT . TRBV20-1 10 TRBJ1-1 many
CASSLEFLGLGYTF TGCGCCAGCAGCTTGGAATTTTTGGGATTAGGCTACACCTTC . TRBV5-1 14 TRBJ1-2 many
CASSTSGTGETQYF TGTGCCAGCAGCACATCAGGGACAGGGGAGACCCAGTACTTC TRBD1 TRBV28 14 TRBJ2-5 .
CATSRGSSAGLSTDTQYF TGTGCCACCAGCAGAGGAAGTTCAGCGGGACTAAGCACAGATACGCAGTATTTT TRBD2 TRBV15 18 TRBJ2-3 many
CASSGMWDRRDYGYTF TGTGCCAGCAGTGGAATGTGGGACAGGCGGGACTATGGCTACACCTTC TRBD1 TRBV25-1 16 TRBJ1-2 .
CASSAWGYNEQFF TGTGCCAGCAGCGCTTGGGGATACAATGAGCAGTTCTTC . TRBV9 13 TRBJ2-1 many
CASSQRLAGVNEQFF TGCGCCAGCAGCCAACGTCTAGCGGGGGTTAATGAGCAGTTCTTC TRBD2 TRBV4-1 15 TRBJ2-1 many
CASSLLGHSLADTGELFF TGTGCCAGCAGTTTATTGGGCCACTCCCTCGCGGACACCGGGGAGCTGTTTTTT . TRBV27 18 TRBJ2-2 .
CASSWRRDSNTGELFF TGCGCCAGCAGCTGGCGCCGGGATAGTAACACCGGGGAGCTGTTTTTT . TRBV5-1 16 TRBJ2-2 many
CASSPRTASYNEQFF TGTGCCAGCAGTCCCCGGACTGCCTCCTACAATGAGCAGTTCTTC . TRBV12-3/TRBV12-4 15 TRBJ2-1 few
CASSLGTDTDTQYF TGCGCCAGCAGCTTGGGGACAGACACAGATACGCAGTATTTT . TRBV5-1 14 TRBJ2-3 .
CAAGGGDTQYF TGTGCCGCTGGGGGGGGAGATACGCAGTATTTT TRBD2 TRBV10-3 11 TRBJ2-3 few
CASHEREAYEQFF TGCGCCAGCCACGAGCGGGAGGCCTATGAGCAGTTCTTC TRBD2 TRBV5-1 13 TRBJ2-1 few
CSGGSSTEAFF TGCAGCGGCGGGTCCTCCACTGAAGCTTTCTTT . TRBV29-1 11 TRBJ1-1 few
CASSLSWQGHGYTF TGTGCCAGCAGTTTATCTTGGCAGGGGCATGGCTACACCTTC . TRBV12-3/TRBV12-4 14 TRBJ1-2 .
CASRKGTNQETQYF TGTGCCAGCAGGAAAGGGACTAACCAAGAGACCCAGTACTTC TRBD2 TRBV6-1 14 TRBJ2-5 many
CSARAQAPGVNVVGRSTGELFF TGCAGTGCTAGAGCGCAAGCCCCGGGTGTCAATGTTGTGGGAAGGTCCACCGGGGAGCTGTTTTTT . TRBV20-1 22 TRBJ2-2 many